The 25 T cell receptor beta chains presented below share a single source sample, sequenced in a study of T-cell memory formation after mild COVID-19. From the 5' RACE reads, TCRdb called clonotypes with MiXCR, one entry per CDR3 protein. The table includes some 300,000 distinct CDR3 sequences, 19% detected once. Sequencing was carried out using PBMCs or a T cell subset sorted from them (not recorded which). Receptors originate from a man aged 18 to 35 who had mild COVID-19 (a few samples of this study predate the infection). Cell type and time point are not known.

The chain is built from TRBV20-1 and TRBJ1-1; D gene unclear. Germline CDR1 is DFQATT and CDR2 is SNEGSKA (reference sequence). The CDR3 covers 12 residues. The CDR3 loop is CRALQENTEAFF. The CDR3 DNA sequence: TGCAGGGCCCTCCAGGAGAACACTGAAGCTTTCTTT.

DNA for the CDR3: TGTGCCAGCAGTTACAGTCTTTGGTCCGACTCTGGAAACACCATATATTTT. Translating it yields CASSYSLWSDSGNTIYF. The J gene is TRBJ1-3, the V gene TRBV6-5; D gene ambiguous. Trimming stripped 2 bases from V and 0 bases from J, with 14 bases between. Looked up from germline, CDR1 is MNHEY and CDR2 is SVGAGI. CDR3 length: 17 amino acids.

A few counts support this clonotype. The J gene is TRBJ1-1, the V gene TRBV7-2; D may be TRBD1 (5 bases). The CDR3 extends over 16 amino acids. Trimming shortened V by 0 bases and J by 6 bases, and 17 bases separated the two germline ends. Germline CDR1 and CDR2: SGHTA and FQGNSA. The CDR3 sequence is CASSLATGTGFAEAFF. The CDR3, as DNA: TGTGCCAGCAGCTTAGCCACAGGTACGGGCTTTGCTGAAGCTTTCTTT.

The V call is TRBV5-1, the J call TRBJ2-7, with D possibly matching TRBD2 (5 bases). V lost 2 bases and J lost 3, with 9 bases in between. From germline, CDR1 is SGHRS and CDR2 YFSETQ. There are 13 residues in the CDR3. CDR3 bases: TGCGCCAGCAGCTTTTCGGACTTCTACGAGCAGTACTTC. Translating it yields CASSFSDFYEQYF.

The chain combines TRBV9 with TRBJ1-2; D might be TRBD1 (6 bases). The CDR3 spans 15 residues. From germline, CDR1 is SGDLS and CDR2 YYNGEE. The germline V and J ends were trimmed by 0 bases and 2 bases, with 11 bases remaining between them. The chain's CDR3 is CASSVEAGANYGYTF. CDR3 nucleotides: TGTGCCAGCAGCGTAGAGGCGGGGGCGAACTATGGCTACACCTTC. Based on the CDR3 plus reference TRBV9 and TRBJ1-2, the full variable domain is DSGVTQTPKHLITATGQRVTLRCSPRSGDLSVYWYQQSLDQGLQFLIQYYNGEERAKGNILERFSAQQFPDLHSELNLSSLELGDSALYFCASSVEAGANYGYTFGSGTRLTVV.

The J gene is TRBJ2-7, the V gene TRBV7-8; no reliable D call. Trimming took 4 bases from V and 5 from J, leaving 15 bases between them. The CDR3 has 14 residues. The V gene's germline CDR1 is SGHVS and CDR2 FQNEAQ. The CDR3 region is CASSSMKGLHEQYF. CDR3 sequence (DNA): TGTGCCAGCAGCTCAATGAAAGGTCTTCACGAGCAGTACTTC. Drawing the rest from reference TRBV7-8 and TRBJ2-7, the complete variable domain is GAGVSQSPRYKVAKRGQDVALRCDPISGHVSLFWYQQALGQGPEFLTYFQNEAQLDKSGLPSDRFFAERPEGSVSTLKIQRTQQEDSAVYLCASSSMKGLHEQYFGPGTRLTVT.

V is TRBV30 and J is TRBJ2-5; D ambiguous. V was pared by 3 bases and J by 4 bases, with 15 bases between. This CDR3 has 14 amino acids. Germline V lookup: CDR1 GTSNPN, CDR2 SVGIG (reference sequence). CDR3 region: CAWRRTLDGETQYF. The CDR3, as DNA: TGTGCCTGGAGAAGGACCCTAGACGGAGAGACCCAGTACTTC.

The rearrangement uses TRBV5-1 and TRBJ1-1; D is unresolved. Germline CDR1 SGHRS, CDR2 YFSETQ. The CDR3 totals 15 residues. Trimming shortened V by 4 bases and J by 8 bases, and 21 bases separated the two germline ends. This CDR3 reads CASSLNTLAAQEAFF. Written as DNA, the CDR3 is TGCGCCAGCAGCCTAAATACGTTGGCAGCCCAAGAAGCTTTCTTT. The entire variable domain, with the rest obtained from reference TRBV5-1 and TRBJ1-1, is as follows: KAGVTQTPRYLIKTRGQQVTLSCSPISGHRSVSWYQQTPGQGLQFLFEYFSETQRNKGNFPGRFSGRQFSNSRSEMNVSTLELGDSALYLCASSLNTLAAQEAFFGQGTRLTVV.

The V call is TRBV5-1, the J call TRBJ1-2; 8 bases match TRBD1. The V gene's germline CDR1 is SGHRS and CDR2 YFSETQ. CDR3 length: 14 amino acids. V lost 0 bases, J lost 7 bases, and 5 bases stayed unmatched. In nucleotides, the CDR3 is TGCGCCAGCAGCTTGGCCGGGACAGGCTTTGGCTACACCTTC. Translation gives CASSLAGTGFGYTF.

The chain recombines TRBV28 with TRBJ2-2, with TRBD1 identical over 7 bases. This CDR3 is built from 13 residues. Trimming cost V 3 bases and J 6 bases; bases outside gene matches: 1. Germline V gene lookup returns CDR1 MDHEN and CDR2 SYDVKM. The CDR3: CASSFQGAGELFF. The DNA of the CDR3 is TGTGCCAGCAGTTTCCAGGGGGCCGGGGAGCTGTTTTTT.

This rearrangement joins TRBV9 to TRBJ2-3, with D uncertain. Germline V CDR1 and CDR2: SGDLS, YYNGEE. The CDR3 loop spans 15 amino acids. V lost 0 bases, J lost 5 bases, and 13 bases lay in between. The CDR3, as DNA: TGTGCCAGCAGCGTAGGCCCCACCGCCCTAGATACGCAGTATTTT. Translated, it gives CASSVGPTALDTQYF.

This clonotype was observed many times. The chain uses TRBV5-1 and TRBJ2-2; a weak D match, TRBD1 (5 bases). This CDR3 is built from 15 residues. Germline lookup yields CDR1 SGHRS and CDR2 YFSETQ. V dropped 0 bases and J dropped 1 base, with 7 bases sitting between them. This chain's CDR3 is CASSLGQGNTGELFF. The CDR3 nucleotides are TGCGCCAGCAGCTTGGGCCAGGGGAACACCGGGGAGCTGTTTTTT. Drawing the rest from reference TRBV5-1 and TRBJ2-2, the complete variable domain is KAGVTQTPRYLIKTRGQQVTLSCSPISGHRSVSWYQQTPGQGLQFLFEYFSETQRNKGNFPGRFSGRQFSNSRSEMNVSTLELGDSALYLCASSLGQGNTGELFFGEGSRLTVL.

The rearrangement joins TRBV7-2 to TRBJ2-2; TRBD1 is a possible D gene (5 bases). This CDR3 region has 14 residues. The V end lost 9 bases, the J end lost 0 bases, and 11 bases lay between the germline ends. CDR1 is SGHTA and CDR2 is FQGNSA in the germline V gene. CDR3 loop: CASRQIANTGELFF. The CDR3 DNA is TGTGCCAGTAGACAGATCGCGAACACCGGGGAGCTGTTTTTT.

In its sample, this clonotype was seen a few times. The genes are TRBV7-2 and TRBJ2-3; TRBD1 aligns across 9 bases. This CDR3 has 14 residues. V shed 6 bases, J shed 7 bases, and the junction held 8 bases outside the gene matches. CDR1 and CDR2 from the germline V gene are SGHTA and FQGNSA. CDR3 amino acids: CASRPPGQGYTQYF. CDR3 nucleotide sequence: TGTGCCAGCAGACCTCCGGGACAGGGATATACGCAGTATTTT.

This clonotype showed up just a few times. V and J are TRBV6-2 or TRBV6-3 and TRBJ1-2, with a tentative D call TRBD1 (5 bases). V was trimmed by 7 bases and J by 6 bases, leaving 15 bases between them. This CDR3 region has 13 residues. Germline assignment: CDR1 MNHEY and CDR2 SVGEGT. The CDR3 sequence is CASNHRGIDGYTF. The CDR3 DNA reads as TGTGCCAGCAACCACCGGGGGATCGATGGCTACACCTTC.

The rearrangement joins TRBV5-1 to TRBJ2-7, with no clear D. The CDR3 consists of 15 residues. V lost 3 bases to trimming and J lost 5 bases, with 18 bases between them. Looked up from germline, CDR1 is SGHRS and CDR2 is YFSETQ. The CDR3 DNA reads TGCGCCAGCAGCTCCCCCTCCATTGGACGGAACGAGCAGTACGTC. Translating gives CASSSPSIGRNEQYV.

CDR3 protein: CASSLTRDSGGHADEQFF. The CDR3 DNA sequence: TGTGCCAGCAGCTTAACAAGGGATAGCGGGGGCCACGCGGATGAGCAGTTCTTC. This chain joins TRBV7-3 and TRBJ2-1, with 9 bases identical to TRBD2. This CDR3 spans 18 amino acids. Germline CDR1 and CDR2: SGHTA and FQGTGA. V was pared by 0 bases and J by 8 bases, with 14 bases of the junction left unmatched. Variable domain in full (rest from reference TRBV7-3 and TRBJ2-1): GAGVSQTPSNKVTEKGKYVELRCDPISGHTALYWYRQSLGQGPEFLIYFQGTGAADDSGLPNDRFFAVRPEGSVSTLKIQRTERGDSAVYLCASSLTRDSGGHADEQFFGPGTRLTVL.

The CDR3 bases are TGTGCCAGCAGCCAGGAGCAGTCATACGAGCAGTACGTC. It yields the protein CASSQEQSYEQYV. The V gene is TRBV2, the J gene TRBJ2-7; D call uncertain. The germline V gene encodes CDR1 SNHLY and CDR2 FYNNEI. The CDR3 sequence is 13 residues long. V was pared by 6 bases and J by 4 bases, with 13 bases between.

The genes are TRBV12-3 or TRBV12-4 and TRBJ1-5, with 7 bases that match TRBD1. The CDR3 runs to 15 residues. Trimming removed 6 bases from V and 7 bases from J; junction bases left unmatched: 12. The CDR3 loop is CASRPEGDRDQPQHF. The CDR3 DNA reads TGTGCCAGCAGGCCCGAGGGGGACAGAGACCAGCCCCAGCATTTT.

This clonotype showed up just a few times. The V gene is TRBV7-9, the J gene TRBJ2-7; 10 nucleotides align to TRBD1. The CDR3 is 15 amino acids. The V and J ends lost 6 bases and 3 bases, in that order; junction bases with no gene match: 8. The germline gives CDR1 SEHNR, CDR2 FQNEAQ (reference sequence). CDR3 bases: TGTGCCAGCAGTTTACCCAGGGACAGGGGCTACGAGCAGTACTTC. This codes for CASSLPRDRGYEQYF.

The chain carries TRBV6-2 or TRBV6-3 and TRBJ2-5; 7 positions agree with TRBD1. The CDR3 spans 12 residues. The junction had 3 bases not matched to a gene; V was cut back by 2 bases and J by 9 bases. Germline CDR1 is MNHEY and CDR2 is SVGEGT. The CDR3 here is CASSYRDRAQYF. The CDR3 DNA sequence: TGTGCCAGCAGTTACAGGGACAGAGCCCAGTACTTC.

V usage is TRBV7-9 and J usage is TRBJ2-1; D assignment may be TRBD1 or TRBD2 (5 bases each). Trimming shortened V by 8 bases and J by 9 bases, and 14 bases separated the two germline ends. Looked up from germline, CDR1 is SEHNR and CDR2 is FQNEAQ (reference sequence). CDR3 length: 12 amino acids. CDR3 DNA: TGTGCCAGCGGTGAGGGGATGGGTGAGCAGTTCTTC. Amino acids: CASGEGMGEQFF.

This chain joins TRBV12-3 or TRBV12-4 and TRBJ2-6; TRBD1 might be the D (5 bases). The ends were cut back, 5 bases at V and 3 bases at J, with 11 bases in the middle. This CDR3 has 15 residues. Written as DNA, the CDR3 is TGTGCCAGCAGTGAATCAGGGTTTGGGGCCAACGTCCTGACTTTC. It encodes CASSESGFGANVLTF.

The chain is built from TRBV29-1 and TRBJ2-5; D is unclear. Germline CDR1 is SQVTM and CDR2 is ANQGSEA. V was shortened by 5 bases and J by 1 base, with 11 bases between the two germline ends. CDR3 length equals 13 residues. CDR3 in DNA: TGCAGCGTTACGAGGACGGCCCAAGAGACCCAGTACTTC. This gives the protein CSVTRTAQETQYF. The whole variable domain, remainder taken from reference TRBV29-1 and TRBJ2-5, is SAVISQKPSRDICQRGTSLTIQCQVDSQVTMMFWYRQQPGQSLTLIATANQGSEATYESGFVIDKFPISRPNLTFSTLTVSNMSPEDSSIYLCSVTRTAQETQYFGPGTRLLVL.

This chain links TRBV4-1 with TRBJ1-2; the D is unclear. Germline loops: CDR1 MGHRA, CDR2 YSYEKL. Trimming shortened V by 0 bases and J by 4 bases, and 9 bases separated the two germline ends. This CDR3 contains 14 residues. In DNA, the CDR3 is TGCGCCAGCAGCCAAGATCGAAAAGGCTATGGCTACACCTTC. It is translated as CASSQDRKGYGYTF.